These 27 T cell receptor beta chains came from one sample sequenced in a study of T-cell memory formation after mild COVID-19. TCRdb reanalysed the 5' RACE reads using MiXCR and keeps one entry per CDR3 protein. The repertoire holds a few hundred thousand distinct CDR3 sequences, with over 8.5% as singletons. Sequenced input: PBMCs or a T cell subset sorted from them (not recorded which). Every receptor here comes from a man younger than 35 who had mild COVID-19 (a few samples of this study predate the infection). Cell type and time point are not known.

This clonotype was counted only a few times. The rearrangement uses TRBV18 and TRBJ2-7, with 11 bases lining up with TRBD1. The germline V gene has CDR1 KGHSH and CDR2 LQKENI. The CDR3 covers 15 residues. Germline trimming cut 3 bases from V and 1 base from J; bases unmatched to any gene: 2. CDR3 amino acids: CASSPGQGGSYEQYV. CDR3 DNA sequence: TGTGCCAGCTCACCGGGACAGGGGGGGTCCTACGAGCAGTACGTC.

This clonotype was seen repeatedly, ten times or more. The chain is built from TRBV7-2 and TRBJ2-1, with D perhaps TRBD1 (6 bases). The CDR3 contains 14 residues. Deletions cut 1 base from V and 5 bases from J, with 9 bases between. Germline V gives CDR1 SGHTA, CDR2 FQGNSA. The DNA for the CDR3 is TGTGCCAGCAGCTTAGGTCAGGGGAACAATGAGCAGTTCTTC. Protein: CASSLGQGNNEQFF.

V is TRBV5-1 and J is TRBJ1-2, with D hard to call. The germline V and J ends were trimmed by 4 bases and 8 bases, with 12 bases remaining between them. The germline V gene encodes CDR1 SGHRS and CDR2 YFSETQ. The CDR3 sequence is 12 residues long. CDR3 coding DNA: TGCGCCAGCAGCCCTGACATGTACGGCTACACCTTC. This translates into CASSPDMYGYTF.

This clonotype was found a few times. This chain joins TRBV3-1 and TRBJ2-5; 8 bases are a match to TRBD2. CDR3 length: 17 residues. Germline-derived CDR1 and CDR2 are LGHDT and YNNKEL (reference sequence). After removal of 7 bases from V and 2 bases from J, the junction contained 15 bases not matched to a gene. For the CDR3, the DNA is TGTGCCAGCACCCTACAACTCCGGGCGGGGGGACAAGAGACCCAGTACTTC. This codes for CASTLQLRAGGQETQYF.

The CDR3: CASSATGGGYTF. The CDR3 DNA is TGTGCCAGCAGTGCGACAGGGGGCGGCTACACCTTC. The chain employs TRBV25-1 and TRBJ1-2; 10 bases are a match to TRBD1. The CDR3 covers 12 residues. Trimming cost V 4 bases and J 8 bases; bases outside gene matches: 1. In germline, CDR1 is MGHDK, CDR2 SYGVNS.

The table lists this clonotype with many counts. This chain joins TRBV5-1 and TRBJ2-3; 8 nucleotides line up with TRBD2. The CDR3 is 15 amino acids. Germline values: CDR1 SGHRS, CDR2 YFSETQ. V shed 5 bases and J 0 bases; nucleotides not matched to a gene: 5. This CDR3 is CASRSLAGSTDTQYF. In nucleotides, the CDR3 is TGCGCCAGCAGGTCGTTAGCGGGGAGCACAGATACGCAGTATTTT.

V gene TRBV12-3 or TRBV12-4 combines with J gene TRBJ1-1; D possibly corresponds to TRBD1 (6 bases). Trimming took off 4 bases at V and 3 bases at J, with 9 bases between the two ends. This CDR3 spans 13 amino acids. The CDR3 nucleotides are TGTGCCAGCAGTTACAGGGTAGACACTGAAGCTTTCTTT. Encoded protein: CASSYRVDTEAFF.

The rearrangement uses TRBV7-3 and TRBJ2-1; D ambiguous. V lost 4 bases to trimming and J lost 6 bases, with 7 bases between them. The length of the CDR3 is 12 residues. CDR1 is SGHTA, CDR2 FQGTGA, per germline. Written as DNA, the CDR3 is TGTGCCAGCAGCTCAAACGCCAATGAGCAGTTCTTC. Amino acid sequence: CASSSNANEQFF.

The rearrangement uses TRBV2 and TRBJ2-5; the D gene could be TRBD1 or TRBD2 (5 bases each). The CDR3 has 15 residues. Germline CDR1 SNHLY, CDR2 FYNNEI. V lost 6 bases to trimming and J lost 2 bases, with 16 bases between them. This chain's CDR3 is CASRGSGSRQETQYF. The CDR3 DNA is TGTGCCAGCAGGGGTTCAGGGAGTAGGCAAGAGACCCAGTACTTC.

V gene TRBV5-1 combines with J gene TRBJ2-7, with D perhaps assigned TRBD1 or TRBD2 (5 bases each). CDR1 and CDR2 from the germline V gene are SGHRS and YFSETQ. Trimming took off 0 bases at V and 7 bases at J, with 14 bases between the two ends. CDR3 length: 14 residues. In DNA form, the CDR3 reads TGCGCCAGCAGCTTGGGAGGGGAAGAGGGAGAGCAGTACGTC. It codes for CASSLGGEEGEQYV.

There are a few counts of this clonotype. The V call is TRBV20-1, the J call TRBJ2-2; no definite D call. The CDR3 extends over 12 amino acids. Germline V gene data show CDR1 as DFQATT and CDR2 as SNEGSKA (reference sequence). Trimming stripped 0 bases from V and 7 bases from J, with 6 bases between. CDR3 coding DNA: TGCAGTGCTAGAGATCTGAACGGGGAGCTGTTTTTT. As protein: CSARDLNGELFF.

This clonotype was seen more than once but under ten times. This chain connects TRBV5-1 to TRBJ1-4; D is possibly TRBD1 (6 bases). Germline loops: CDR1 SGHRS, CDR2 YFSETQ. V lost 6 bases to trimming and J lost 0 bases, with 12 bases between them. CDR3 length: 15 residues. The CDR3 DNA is TGCGCCAGCAAGGACAGACCTACAACTAATGAAAAACTGTTTTTT. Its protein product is CASKDRPTTNEKLFF.

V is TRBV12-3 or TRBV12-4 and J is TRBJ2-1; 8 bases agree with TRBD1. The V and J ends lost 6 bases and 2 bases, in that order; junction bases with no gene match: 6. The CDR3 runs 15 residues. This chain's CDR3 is CASRRQGKTYNEQFF. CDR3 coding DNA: TGTGCCAGCAGGCGACAGGGGAAAACCTACAATGAGCAGTTCTTC.

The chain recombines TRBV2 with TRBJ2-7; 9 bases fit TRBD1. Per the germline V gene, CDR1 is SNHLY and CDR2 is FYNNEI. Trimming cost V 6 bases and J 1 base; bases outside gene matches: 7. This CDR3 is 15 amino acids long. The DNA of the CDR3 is TGTGCCAGCAGCCCAGTCGGGACAGGGTCCTACGAGCAGTACTTC. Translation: CASSPVGTGSYEQYF.

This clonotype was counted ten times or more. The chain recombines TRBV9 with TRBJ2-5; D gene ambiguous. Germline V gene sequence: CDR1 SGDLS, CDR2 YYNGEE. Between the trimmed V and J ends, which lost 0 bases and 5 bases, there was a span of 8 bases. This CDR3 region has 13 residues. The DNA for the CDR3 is TGTGCCAGCAGCGTAGTCCCCCGGGAGACCCAGTACTTC. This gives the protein CASSVVPRETQYF.

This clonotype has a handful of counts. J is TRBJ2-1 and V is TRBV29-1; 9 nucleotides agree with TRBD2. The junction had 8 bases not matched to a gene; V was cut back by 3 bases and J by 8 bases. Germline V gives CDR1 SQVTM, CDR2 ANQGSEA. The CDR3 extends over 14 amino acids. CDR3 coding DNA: TGCAGCGTTGAGACGGGCGGGGGGGCCGATGAGCAGTTCTTC. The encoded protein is CSVETGGGADEQFF.

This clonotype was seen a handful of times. CDR3 in amino acids: CASSPSYQETQYF. The CDR3 nucleotides read TGTGCCAGCAGCCCGAGCTACCAAGAGACCCAGTACTTC. The chain combines TRBV11-2 with TRBJ2-5; D remains unclear. The V gene lost 5 bases and the J gene lost 0 bases, with 7 bases spanning the gap. The CDR3 length is 13 residues. Germline CDR1 SGHAT, CDR2 FQNNGV.

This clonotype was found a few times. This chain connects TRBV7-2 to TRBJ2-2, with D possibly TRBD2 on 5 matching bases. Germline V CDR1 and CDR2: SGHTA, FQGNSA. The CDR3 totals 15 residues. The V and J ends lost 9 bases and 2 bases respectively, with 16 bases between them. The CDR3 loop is CASANRGSNTGELFF. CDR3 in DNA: TGTGCCAGTGCTAATCGCGGGTCAAACACCGGGGAGCTGTTTTTT.

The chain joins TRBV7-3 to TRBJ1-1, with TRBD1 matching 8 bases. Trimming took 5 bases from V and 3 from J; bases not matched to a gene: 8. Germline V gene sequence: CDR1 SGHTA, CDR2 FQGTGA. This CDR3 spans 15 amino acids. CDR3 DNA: TGTGCCAGCAGCCGAACAGGGGGAGAGTACACTGAAGCTTTCTTT. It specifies CASSRTGGEYTEAFF.

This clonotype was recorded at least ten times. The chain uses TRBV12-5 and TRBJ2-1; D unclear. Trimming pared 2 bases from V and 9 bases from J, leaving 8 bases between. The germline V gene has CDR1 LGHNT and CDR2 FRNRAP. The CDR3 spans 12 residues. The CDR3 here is CASGLLPSEQFF. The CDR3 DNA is TGTGCTAGTGGTTTGCTCCCGAGTGAGCAGTTCTTC.

Here the CDR3 reads CASSLGGEAYGYTF. The DNA for the CDR3 is TGTGCCAGCAGCTTAGGAGGGGAAGCCTATGGCTACACCTTC. The chain joins TRBV7-2 to TRBJ1-2, with a possible D match to TRBD1 (5 bases). The length of the CDR3 is 14 residues. The V end lost 1 base, the J end lost 4 bases, and 10 bases lay between the germline ends. Germline CDR1 and CDR2: SGHTA and FQGNSA.

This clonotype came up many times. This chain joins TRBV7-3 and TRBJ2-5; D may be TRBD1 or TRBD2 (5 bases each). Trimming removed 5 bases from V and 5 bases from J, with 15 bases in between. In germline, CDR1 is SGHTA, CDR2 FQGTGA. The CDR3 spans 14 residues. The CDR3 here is CASSGGDSRETQYF. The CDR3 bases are TGTGCCAGCAGCGGGGGAGATTCGCGTGAGACCCAGTACTTC.

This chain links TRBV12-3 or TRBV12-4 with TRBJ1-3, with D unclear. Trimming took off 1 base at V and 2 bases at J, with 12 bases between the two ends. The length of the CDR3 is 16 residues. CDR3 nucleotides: TGTGCCAGCAGTTTAGGAGGTATTTCGACTGGAAACACCATATATTTT. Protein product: CASSLGGISTGNTIYF.

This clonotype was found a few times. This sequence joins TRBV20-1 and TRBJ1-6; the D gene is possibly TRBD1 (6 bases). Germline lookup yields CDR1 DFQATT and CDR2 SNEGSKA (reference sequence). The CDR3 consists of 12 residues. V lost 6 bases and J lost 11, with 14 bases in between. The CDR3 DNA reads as TGCAGTGCCAGGGGTGATTGGGCACCCCTCCACTTT. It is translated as CSARGDWAPLHF.

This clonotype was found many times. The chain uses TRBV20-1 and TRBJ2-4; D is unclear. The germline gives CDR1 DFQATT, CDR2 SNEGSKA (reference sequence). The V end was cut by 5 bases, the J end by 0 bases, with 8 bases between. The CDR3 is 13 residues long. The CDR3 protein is CSASALAKNIQYF. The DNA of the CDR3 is TGCAGTGCTTCCGCTTTAGCCAAAAACATTCAGTACTTC.

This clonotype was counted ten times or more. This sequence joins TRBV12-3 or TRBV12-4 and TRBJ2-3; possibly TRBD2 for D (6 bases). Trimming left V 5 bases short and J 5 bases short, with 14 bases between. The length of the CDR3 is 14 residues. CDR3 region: CASSPQFGGDTQYF. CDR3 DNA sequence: TGTGCCAGCAGTCCTCAGTTCGGGGGAGATACGCAGTATTTT.

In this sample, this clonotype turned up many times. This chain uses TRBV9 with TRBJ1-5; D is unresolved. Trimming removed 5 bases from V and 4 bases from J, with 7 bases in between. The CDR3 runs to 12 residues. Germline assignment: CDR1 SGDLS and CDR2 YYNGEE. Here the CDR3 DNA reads TGTGCCAGCAGTGGAGGAAATCAGCCCCAGCATTTT. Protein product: CASSGGNQPQHF.